This TCR beta chain was sequenced for a study of OX40 agonist ivuxolimab in advanced cancers. Study-level information: It was ivuxolimab, an agonistic anti-OX40 (CD134) antibody, that patients were treated with. Three individuals attained partial responses, comprising one hepatocellular carcinoma case and two cutaneous melanoma cases.

Method: immunoSEQ multiplex PCR; TCRdb's copy keeps in-frame clones and lacks some. The data contain roughly 56,000 clones, roughly 83% of them seen just once; the ten biggest clones take up approximately 2.6%. Germline V gene sequence: CDR1 SGHDT, CDR2 YYEEEE. The CDR3 has 14 residues. V was shortened by 0 bases and J by 4 bases, with 10 bases between the two germline ends. The V gene is TRBV5-6, the J gene TRBJ1-1; D is unresolved. The sequence derives from an adult with an advanced solid tumor such as melanoma, head and neck, liver or kidney cancer. The input for sequencing was CD4+ or CD8+ T cells sorted from blood, taken in a trial of the OX40 agonist ivuxolimab. The CDR3 spells CASSLGARFTEAFF. The CDR3 region has the DNA TGTGCCAGCAGCTTGGGGGCGAGGTTCACTGAAGCTTTCTTT.